This T cell receptor (beta chain) is drawn from a study of early T cells in non-severe SARS-CoV-2 infection. Germline lookup yields CDR1 SEHNR and CDR2 FQNEAQ (reference sequence). The CDR3 length is 13 residues. Trimming took 1 base from V and 3 from J, leaving 7 bases between them. The TCR library protocol attached unique molecular identifiers to the individual cDNA molecules. MiXCR, applied by TCRdb to the 5' RACE reads, yields one record per CDR3 protein. This sample has around 35,000 distinct CDR3 sequences, with 5% to 7% found just once. This TCR was sampled from an adult who was a healthcare worker with PCR-confirmed SARS-CoV-2 infection or an uninfected control (not recorded which). The sample was whole blood. The chain employs TRBV7-9 and TRBJ2-7; D remains unclear. CDR3 sequence: CASSLGTGYEQYF. Written as DNA, the CDR3 is TGTGCCAGCAGCTTAGGCACCGGCTACGAGCAGTACTTC.